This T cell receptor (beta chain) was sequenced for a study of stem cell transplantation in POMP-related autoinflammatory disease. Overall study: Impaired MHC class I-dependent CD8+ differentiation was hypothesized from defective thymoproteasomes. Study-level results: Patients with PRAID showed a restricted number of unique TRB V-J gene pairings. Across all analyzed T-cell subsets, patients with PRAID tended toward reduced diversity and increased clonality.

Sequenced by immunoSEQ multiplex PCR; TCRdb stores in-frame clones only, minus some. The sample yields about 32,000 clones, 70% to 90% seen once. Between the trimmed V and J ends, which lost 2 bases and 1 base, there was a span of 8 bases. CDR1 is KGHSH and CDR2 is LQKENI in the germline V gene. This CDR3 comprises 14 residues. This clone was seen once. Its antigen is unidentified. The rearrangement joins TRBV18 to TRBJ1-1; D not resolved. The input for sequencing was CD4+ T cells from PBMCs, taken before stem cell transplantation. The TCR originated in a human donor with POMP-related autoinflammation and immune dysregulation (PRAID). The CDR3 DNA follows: TGTGCCAGCTCACCAGGAGGCCAGAACACTGAAGCTTTCTTT. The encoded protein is CASSPGGQNTEAFF.